This passage covers 3 T cell receptor beta chains from one sample sequenced in a study of cytomegalovirus exposure and HLA in healthy donors. Using immunoSEQ multiplex PCR, the repertoire was profiled, and TCRdb retains in-frame clones only, with some absent. The sample includes 150,000 or so clones, around 90% of them seen just once. Material for sequencing was PBMCs. These receptor sequences come from a woman in her thirties in good health and CMV-seropositive.

The chain is built from TRBV6-5 and TRBJ2-7, with D possibly matching TRBD2 (7 bases). V was trimmed by 7 bases and J by 7 bases, leaving 23 bases between them. This CDR3 spans 15 amino acids. CDR1 and CDR2 (germline): MNHEY, SVGAGI. CDR3 loop: CASTRGGGTPREQYF. Written as DNA, the CDR3 is TGTGCCAGCACCAGAGGGGGGGGGACTCCTCGGGAGCAGTACTTC.

The J gene is TRBJ2-7, the V gene TRBV5-1; 9 nucleotides align to TRBD2. Germline V gene data show CDR1 as SGHRS and CDR2 as YFSETQ. After removal of 2 bases from V and 6 bases from J, the junction contained 9 bases not matched to a gene. The CDR3 has 15 amino acids. The CDR3 loop reads CASSFMVLAGSEQYF. Written as DNA, the CDR3 is TGCGCCAGCAGCTTTATGGTCCTAGCGGGATCCGAGCAGTACTTC.

CDR3 bases: TGTGCCAGCAGCCGCCCCTCCGGGTTAGCGGATACCGGGGAGCTGTTTTTT. Protein sequence: CASSRPSGLADTGELFF. V usage is TRBV9 and J usage is TRBJ2-2; a weak D match, TRBD2 (6 bases). This CDR3 has 17 amino acids. The V and J ends lost 4 bases and 5 bases respectively, with 21 bases between them. Germline assignment: CDR1 SGDLS and CDR2 YYNGEE. The complete variable domain, with remaining parts taken from reference TRBV9 and TRBJ2-2, reads DSGVTQTPKHLITATGQRVTLRCSPRSGDLSVYWYQQSLDQGLQFLIQYYNGEERAKGNILERFSAQQFPDLHSELNLSSLELGDSALYFCASSRPSGLADTGELFFGEGSRLTVL.